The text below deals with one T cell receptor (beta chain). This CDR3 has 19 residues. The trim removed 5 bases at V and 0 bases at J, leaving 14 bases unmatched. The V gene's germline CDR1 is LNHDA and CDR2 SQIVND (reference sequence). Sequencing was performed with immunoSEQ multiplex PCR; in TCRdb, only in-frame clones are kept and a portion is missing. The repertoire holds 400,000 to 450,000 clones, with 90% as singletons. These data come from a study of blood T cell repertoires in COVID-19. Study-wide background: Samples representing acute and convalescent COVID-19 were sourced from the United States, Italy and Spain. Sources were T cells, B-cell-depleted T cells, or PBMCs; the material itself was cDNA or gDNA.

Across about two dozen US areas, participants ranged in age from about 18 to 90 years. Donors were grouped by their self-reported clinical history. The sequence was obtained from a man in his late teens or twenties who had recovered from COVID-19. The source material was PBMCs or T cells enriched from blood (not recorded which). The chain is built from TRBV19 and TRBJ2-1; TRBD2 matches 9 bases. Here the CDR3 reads CASSPRLAAPHPSYNEQFF. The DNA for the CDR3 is TGTGCCAGTAGTCCCCGACTAGCGGCCCCACATCCCTCCTACAATGAGCAGTTCTTC.